This record looks at one T cell receptor (beta chain) sequence and its context. Data came from immunoSEQ multiplex PCR; TCRdb stores just in-frame clones and leaves some out. Of over 90,000 clones listed, approximately 91% are singletons. The CDR3 runs 14 residues. The V end lost 2 bases, the J end lost 7 bases, and 14 bases lay between the germline ends. The germline V gene has CDR1 MDHEN and CDR2 SYDVKM. These data belong to a study of blood T cell repertoires in COVID-19. The origin of this receptor is a woman in her seventies with acute or convalescent COVID-19. This chain uses TRBV28 with TRBJ1-2; tentative D call: TRBD1 (5 bases). Sequenced input: peripheral blood. The CDR3, as DNA: TGTGCCAGCAGTTTAATGCCCCACGGGGGTGGCTACACCTTC. This sequence encodes CASSLMPHGGGYTF.